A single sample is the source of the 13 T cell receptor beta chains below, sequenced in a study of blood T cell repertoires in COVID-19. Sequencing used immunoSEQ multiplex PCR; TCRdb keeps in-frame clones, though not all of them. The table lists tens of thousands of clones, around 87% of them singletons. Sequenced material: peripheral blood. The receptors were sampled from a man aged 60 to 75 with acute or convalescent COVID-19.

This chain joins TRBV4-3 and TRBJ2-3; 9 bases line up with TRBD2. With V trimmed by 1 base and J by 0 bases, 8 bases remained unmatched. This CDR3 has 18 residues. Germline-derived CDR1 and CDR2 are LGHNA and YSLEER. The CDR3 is CASSQVSGGRTSTDTQYF. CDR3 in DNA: TGCGCCAGCAGCCAAGTCAGCGGGGGGCGAACGAGCACAGATACGCAGTATTTT.

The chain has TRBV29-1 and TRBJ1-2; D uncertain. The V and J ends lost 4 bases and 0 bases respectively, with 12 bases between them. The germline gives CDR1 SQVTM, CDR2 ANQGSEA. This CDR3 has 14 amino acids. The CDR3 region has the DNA TGCAGCGTTGGAGGGCCGGAGGCTAACTATGGCTACACCTTC. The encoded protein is CSVGGPEANYGYTF.

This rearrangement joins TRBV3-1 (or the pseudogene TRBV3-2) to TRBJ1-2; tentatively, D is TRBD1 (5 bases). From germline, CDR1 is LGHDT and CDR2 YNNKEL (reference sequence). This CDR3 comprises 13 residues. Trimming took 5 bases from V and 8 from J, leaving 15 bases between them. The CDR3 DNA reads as TGTGCCAGCAGCTCTCACCCGGGGGTGGGCTACACCTTC. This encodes CASSSHPGVGYTF.

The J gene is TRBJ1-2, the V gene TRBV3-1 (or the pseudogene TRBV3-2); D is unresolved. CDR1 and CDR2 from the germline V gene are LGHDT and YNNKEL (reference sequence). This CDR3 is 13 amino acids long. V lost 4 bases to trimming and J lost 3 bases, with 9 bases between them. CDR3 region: CASSLDQDYGYTF. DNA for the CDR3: TGTGCCAGCAGCCTTGACCAGGACTATGGCTACACCTTC.

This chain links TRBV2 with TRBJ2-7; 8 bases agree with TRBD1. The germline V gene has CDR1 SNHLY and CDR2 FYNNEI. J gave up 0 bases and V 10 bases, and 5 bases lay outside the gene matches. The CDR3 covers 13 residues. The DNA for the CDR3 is TGTGCCAACACCGGGACAGGCTCCTACGAGCAGTACTTC. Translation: CANTGTGSYEQYF.

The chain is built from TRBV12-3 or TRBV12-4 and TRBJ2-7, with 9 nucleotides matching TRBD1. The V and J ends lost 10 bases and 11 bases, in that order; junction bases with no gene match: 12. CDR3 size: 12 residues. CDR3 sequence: CAIGQGRVLEYF. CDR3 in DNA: TGTGCCATCGGACAGGGGCGAGTCTTGGAGTACTTC.

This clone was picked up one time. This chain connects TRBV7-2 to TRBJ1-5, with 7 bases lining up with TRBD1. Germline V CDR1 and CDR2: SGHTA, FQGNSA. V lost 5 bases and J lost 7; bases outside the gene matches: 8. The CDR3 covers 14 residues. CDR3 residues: CASSLRQGDQPQHF. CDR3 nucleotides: TGTGCCAGCAGCCTAAGACAGGGTGACCAGCCCCAGCATTTT.

CDR3: CASGLGLAGASYQETQYF. The CDR3 coding sequence is TGTGCTAGTGGTTTGGGACTAGCGGGGGCGTCGTACCAAGAGACCCAGTACTTC. The chain is built from TRBV12-5 and TRBJ2-5, with 12 bases aligning to TRBD2. V trimming: 1 base; J trimming: 0 bases; junction bases outside the gene matches: 6. The germline gives CDR1 LGHNT, CDR2 FRNRAP. This CDR3 comprises 18 residues. The whole variable domain, remainder taken from reference TRBV12-5 and TRBJ2-5, is DARVTQTPRHKVTEMGQEVTMRCQPILGHNTVFWYRQTMMQGLELLAYFRNRAPLDDSGMPKDRFSAEMPDATLATLKIQPSEPRDSAVYFCASGLGLAGASYQETQYFGPGTRLLVL.

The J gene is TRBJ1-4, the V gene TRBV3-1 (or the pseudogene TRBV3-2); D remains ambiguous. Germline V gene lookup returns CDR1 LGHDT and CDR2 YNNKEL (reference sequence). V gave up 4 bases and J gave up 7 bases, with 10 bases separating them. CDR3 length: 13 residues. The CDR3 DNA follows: TGTGCCAGCAGCCGGGGAGGAGGTGAAAAACTGTTTTTT. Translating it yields CASSRGGGEKLFF.

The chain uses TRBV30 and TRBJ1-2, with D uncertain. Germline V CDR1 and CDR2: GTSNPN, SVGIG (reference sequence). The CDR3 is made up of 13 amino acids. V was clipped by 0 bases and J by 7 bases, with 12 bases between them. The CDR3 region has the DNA TGTGCCTGGAGTGTATCGGTGCGCGGTGGCTACACCTTC. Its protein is CAWSVSVRGGYTF.

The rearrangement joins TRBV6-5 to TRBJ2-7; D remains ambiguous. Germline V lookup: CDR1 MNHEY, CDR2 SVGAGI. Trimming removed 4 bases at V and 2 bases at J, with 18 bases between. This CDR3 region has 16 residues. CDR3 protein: CASSLSVGAGTYEQYF. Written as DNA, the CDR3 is TGTGCCAGCAGTTTGTCCGTCGGTGCAGGCACCTACGAGCAGTACTTC.

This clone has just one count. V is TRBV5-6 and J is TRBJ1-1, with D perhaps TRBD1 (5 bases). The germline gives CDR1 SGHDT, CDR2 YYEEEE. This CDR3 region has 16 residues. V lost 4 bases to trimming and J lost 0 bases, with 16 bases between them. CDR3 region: CASSLVGGGLNTEAFF. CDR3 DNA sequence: TGTGCCAGCAGCCTGGTGGGTGGGGGGTTGAACACTGAAGCTTTCTTT.

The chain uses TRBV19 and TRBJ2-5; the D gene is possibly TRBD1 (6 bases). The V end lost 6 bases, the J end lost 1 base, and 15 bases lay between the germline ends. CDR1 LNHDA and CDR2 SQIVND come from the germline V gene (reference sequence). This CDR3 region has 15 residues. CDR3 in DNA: TGTGCCAGTAGGAAAACAGGGTCTGGCCAAGAGACCCAGTACTTC. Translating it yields CASRKTGSGQETQYF.